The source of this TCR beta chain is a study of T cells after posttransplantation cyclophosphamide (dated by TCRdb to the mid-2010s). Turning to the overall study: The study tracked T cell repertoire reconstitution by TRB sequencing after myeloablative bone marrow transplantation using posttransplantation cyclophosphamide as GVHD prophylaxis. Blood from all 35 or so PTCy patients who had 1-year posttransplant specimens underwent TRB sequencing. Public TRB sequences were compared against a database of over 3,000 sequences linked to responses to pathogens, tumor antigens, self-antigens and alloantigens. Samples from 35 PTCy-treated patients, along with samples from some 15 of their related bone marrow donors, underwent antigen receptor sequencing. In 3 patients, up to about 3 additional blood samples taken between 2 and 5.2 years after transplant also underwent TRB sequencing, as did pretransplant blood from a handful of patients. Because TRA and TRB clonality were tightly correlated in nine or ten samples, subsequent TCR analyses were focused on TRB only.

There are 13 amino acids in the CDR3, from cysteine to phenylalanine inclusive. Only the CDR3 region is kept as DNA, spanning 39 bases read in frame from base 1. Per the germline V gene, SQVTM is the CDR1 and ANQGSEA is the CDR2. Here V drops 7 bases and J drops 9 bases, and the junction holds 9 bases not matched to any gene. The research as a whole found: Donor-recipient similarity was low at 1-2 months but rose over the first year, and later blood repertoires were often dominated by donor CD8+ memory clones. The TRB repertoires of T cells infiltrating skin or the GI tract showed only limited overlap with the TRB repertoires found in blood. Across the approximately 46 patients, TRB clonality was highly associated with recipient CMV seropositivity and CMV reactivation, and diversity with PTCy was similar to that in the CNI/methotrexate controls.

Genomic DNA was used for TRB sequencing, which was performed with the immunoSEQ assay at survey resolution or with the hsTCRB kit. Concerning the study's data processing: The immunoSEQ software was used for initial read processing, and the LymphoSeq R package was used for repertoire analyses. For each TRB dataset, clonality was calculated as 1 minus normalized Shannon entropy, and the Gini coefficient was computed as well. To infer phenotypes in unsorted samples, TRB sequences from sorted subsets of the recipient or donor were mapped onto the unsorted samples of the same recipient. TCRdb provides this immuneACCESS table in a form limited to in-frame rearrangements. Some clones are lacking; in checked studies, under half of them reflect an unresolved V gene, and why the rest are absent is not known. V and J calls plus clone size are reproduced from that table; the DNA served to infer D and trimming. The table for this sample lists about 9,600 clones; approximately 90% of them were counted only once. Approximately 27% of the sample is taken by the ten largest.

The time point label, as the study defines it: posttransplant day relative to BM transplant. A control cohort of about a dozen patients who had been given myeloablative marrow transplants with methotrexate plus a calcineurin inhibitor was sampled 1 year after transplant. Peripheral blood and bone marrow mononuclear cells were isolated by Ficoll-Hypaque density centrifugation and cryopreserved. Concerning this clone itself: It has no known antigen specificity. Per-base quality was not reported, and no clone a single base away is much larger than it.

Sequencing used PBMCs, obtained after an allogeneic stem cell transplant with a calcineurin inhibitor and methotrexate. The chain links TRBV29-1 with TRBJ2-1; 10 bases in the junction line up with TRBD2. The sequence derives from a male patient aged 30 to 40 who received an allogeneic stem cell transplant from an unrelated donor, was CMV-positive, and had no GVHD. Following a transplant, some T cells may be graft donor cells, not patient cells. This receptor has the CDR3 CSGGGGLAVEQFF. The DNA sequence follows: TGCAGCGGGGGGGGCGGACTAGCGGTTGAGCAGTTCTTC.